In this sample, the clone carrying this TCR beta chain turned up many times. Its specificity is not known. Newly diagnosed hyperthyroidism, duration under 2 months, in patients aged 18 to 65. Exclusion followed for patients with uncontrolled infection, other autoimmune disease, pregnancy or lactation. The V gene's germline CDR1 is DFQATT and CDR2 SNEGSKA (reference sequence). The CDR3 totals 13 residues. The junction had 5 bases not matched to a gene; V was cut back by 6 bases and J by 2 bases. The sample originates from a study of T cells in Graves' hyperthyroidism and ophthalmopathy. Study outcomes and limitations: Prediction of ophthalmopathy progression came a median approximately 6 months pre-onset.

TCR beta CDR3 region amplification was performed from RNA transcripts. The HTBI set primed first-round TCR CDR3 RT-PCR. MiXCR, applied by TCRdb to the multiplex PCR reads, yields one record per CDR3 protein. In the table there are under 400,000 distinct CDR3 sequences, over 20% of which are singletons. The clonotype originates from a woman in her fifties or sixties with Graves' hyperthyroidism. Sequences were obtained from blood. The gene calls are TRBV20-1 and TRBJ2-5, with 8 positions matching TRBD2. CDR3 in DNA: TGCAGTGCCCAATTAGCGGGGCAAGAGACCCAGTACTTC. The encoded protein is CSAQLAGQETQYF.